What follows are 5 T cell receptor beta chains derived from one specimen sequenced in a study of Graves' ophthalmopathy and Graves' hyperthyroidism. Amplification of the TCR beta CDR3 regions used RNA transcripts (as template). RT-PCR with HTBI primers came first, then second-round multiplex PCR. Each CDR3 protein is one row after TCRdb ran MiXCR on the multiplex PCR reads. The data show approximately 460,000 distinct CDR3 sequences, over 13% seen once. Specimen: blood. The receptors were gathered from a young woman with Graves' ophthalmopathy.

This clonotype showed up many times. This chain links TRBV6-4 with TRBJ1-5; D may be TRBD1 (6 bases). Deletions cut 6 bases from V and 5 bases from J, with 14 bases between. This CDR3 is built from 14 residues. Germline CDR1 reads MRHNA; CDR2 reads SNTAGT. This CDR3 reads CASSPSGAHQPQHF. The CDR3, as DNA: TGTGCCAGCAGCCCCTCAGGGGCCCATCAGCCCCAGCATTTT.

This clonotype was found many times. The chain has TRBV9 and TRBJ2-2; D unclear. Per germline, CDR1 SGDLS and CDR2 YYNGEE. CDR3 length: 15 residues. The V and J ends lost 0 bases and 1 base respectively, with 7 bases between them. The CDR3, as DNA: TGTGCCAGCAGCGTAGGTAGGGAGAACACCGGGGAGCTGTTTTTT. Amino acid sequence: CASSVGRENTGELFF.

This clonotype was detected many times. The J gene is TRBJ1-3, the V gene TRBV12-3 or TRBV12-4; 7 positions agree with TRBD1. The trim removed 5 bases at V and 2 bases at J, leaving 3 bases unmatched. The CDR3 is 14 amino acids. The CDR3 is CASSPGGTGNTIYF. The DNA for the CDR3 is TGTGCCAGCAGTCCAGGGGGAACTGGAAACACCATATATTTT.

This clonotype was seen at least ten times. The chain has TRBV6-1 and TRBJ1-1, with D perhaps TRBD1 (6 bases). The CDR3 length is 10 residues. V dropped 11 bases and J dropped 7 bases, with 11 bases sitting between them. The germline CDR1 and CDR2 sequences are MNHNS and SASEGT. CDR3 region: CAHGGLEAFF. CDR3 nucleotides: TGTGCCCACGGGGGGCTTGAAGCTTTCTTT.

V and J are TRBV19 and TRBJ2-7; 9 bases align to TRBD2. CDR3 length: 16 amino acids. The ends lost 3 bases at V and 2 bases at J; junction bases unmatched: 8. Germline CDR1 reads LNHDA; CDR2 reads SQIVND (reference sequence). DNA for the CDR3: TGTGCCAGTAGTATTGGTCTAGCGGGACTTCCCTACGAGCAGTACTTC. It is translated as CASSIGLAGLPYEQYF.